The TCR beta chain described here comes from a study of shared clonotypes between healthy human individuals. Terminally differentiated effector memory CD45RA+ cells were excluded from the naive CD8 cells, which were CD45RO-negative and positively selected for CCR7. All the donors were Caucasian adults who lived in Nashville, Tennessee. Overall study findings and caveats: A handful of donors had roughly 5% of their naive CD4 clonotypes in common.

A word on this clone: What it binds is unknown.

The CDR3 has 15 residues. Germline CDR1 reads ENHRY; CDR2 reads SYGVKD. J was trimmed by 3 bases and V by 4 bases; bases with no gene match: 5. Across several immunoSEQ plates, the genomic DNA of each subset was split evenly. The protocol was immunoSEQ multiplex PCR, while the TCRdb copy is restricted to in-frame clones and leaves out a portion. The top ten clones hold under 2% of a sample with more than 2 million clones, over 85% of them seen once. What was sequenced was naive CD8+ T cells from PBMCs. This chain uses TRBV10-3 with TRBJ1-3; TRBD1 matches at 8 bases. This sequence originates from a young man in good health. Some clones in this sample may be carry-over from other donors' samples. The CDR3 DNA reads as TGTGCCATCAGTGTCTACAGGGGGAGTGGAAACACCATATATTTT. This encodes CAISVYRGSGNTIYF.